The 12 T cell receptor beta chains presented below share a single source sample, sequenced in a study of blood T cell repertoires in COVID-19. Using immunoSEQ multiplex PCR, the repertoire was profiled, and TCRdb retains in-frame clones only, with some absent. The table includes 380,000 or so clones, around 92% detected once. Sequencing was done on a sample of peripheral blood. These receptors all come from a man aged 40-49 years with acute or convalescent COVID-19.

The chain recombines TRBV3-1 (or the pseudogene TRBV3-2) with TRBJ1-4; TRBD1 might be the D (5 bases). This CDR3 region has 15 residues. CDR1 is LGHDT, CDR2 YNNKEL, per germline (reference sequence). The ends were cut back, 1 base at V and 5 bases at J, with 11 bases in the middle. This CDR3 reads CASSQGTLGNEKLFF. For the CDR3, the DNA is TGTGCCAGCAGCCAAGGGACACTGGGGAATGAAAAACTGTTTTTT.

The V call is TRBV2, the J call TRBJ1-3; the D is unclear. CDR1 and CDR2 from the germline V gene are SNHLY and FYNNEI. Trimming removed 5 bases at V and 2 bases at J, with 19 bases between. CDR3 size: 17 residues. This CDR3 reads CASSPYSNTDTGNTIYF. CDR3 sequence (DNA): TGTGCCAGCAGTCCTTACTCGAATACAGATACTGGAAACACCATATATTTT.

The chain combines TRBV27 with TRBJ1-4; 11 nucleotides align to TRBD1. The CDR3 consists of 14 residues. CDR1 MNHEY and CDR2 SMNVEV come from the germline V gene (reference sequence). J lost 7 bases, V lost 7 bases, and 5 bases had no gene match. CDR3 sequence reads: CASKVGTGGEKLFF. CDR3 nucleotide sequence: TGTGCCAGCAAAGTGGGGACAGGGGGTGAAAAACTGTTTTTT.

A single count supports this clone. The CDR3 region has the DNA TGCGCCAGCAGCTTGGGAGGATACAATGAGCAGTTCTTC. Protein: CASSLGGYNEQFF. The chain links TRBV5-1 to TRBJ2-1; D unclear. The CDR3 is 13 amino acids. Trimming cost V 0 bases and J 4 bases, with 5 bases left between them. Germline lookup yields CDR1 SGHRS and CDR2 YFSETQ. Based on the CDR3 plus reference TRBV5-1 and TRBJ2-1, the full variable domain is KAGVTQTPRYLIKTRGQQVTLSCSPISGHRSVSWYQQTPGQGLQFLFEYFSETQRNKGNFPGRFSGRQFSNSRSEMNVSTLELGDSALYLCASSLGGYNEQFFGPGTRLTVL.

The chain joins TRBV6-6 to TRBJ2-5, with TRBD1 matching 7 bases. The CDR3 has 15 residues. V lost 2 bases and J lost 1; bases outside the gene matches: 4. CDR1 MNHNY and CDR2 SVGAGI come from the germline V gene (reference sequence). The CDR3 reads CASSYQTGRQETQYF. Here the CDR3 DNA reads TGTGCCAGCAGTTACCAGACAGGGCGCCAAGAGACCCAGTACTTC.

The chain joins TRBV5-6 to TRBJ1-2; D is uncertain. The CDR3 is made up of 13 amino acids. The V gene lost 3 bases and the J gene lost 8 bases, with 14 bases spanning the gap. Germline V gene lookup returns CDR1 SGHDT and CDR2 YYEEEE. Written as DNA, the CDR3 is TGTGCCAGCAGCTCGCACAGCCCCCCAGGCTACACCTTC. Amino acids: CASSSHSPPGYTF.

DNA of the CDR3: TGTGCCAGCAGCACCGGGACTAGCGGGGACAATGAGCAGTTCTTC. It yields the protein CASSTGTSGDNEQFF. The chain couples TRBV7-9 to TRBJ2-1; 13 bases agree with TRBD2. Trimming at V came to 5 bases and at J to 5 bases, leaving 3 bases not matched to a gene. Germline CDR1 SEHNR, CDR2 FQNEAQ (reference sequence). This CDR3 region has 15 residues. Full variable domain (outside the CDR3, taken from reference TRBV7-9 and TRBJ2-1): DTGVSQNPRHKITKRGQNVTFRCDPISEHNRLYWYRQTLGQGPEFLTYFQNEAQLEKSRLLSDRFSAERPKGSFSTLEIQRTEQGDSAMYLCASSTGTSGDNEQFFGPGTRLTVL.

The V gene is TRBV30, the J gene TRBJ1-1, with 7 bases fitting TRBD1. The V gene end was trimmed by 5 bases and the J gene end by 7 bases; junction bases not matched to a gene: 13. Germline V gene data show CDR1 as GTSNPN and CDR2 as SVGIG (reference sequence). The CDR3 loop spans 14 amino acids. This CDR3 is CAWDPTGFRIEAFF. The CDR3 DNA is TGTGCCTGGGACCCGACAGGGTTCAGAATTGAAGCTTTCTTT.

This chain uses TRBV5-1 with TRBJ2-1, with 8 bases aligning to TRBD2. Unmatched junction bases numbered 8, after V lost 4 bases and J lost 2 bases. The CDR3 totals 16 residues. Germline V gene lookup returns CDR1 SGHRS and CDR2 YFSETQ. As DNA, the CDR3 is TGCGCCAGCAGCGCACGTACTAGCGGTCCCTACAATGAGCAGTTCTTC. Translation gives CASSARTSGPYNEQFF.

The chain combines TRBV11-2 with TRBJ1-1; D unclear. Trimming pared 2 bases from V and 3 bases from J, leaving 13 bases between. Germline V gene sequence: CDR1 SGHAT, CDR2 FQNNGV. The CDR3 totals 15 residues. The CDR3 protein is CASSLPHGWDTEAFF. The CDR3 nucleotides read TGTGCCAGCAGCTTACCCCACGGGTGGGACACTGAAGCTTTCTTT.

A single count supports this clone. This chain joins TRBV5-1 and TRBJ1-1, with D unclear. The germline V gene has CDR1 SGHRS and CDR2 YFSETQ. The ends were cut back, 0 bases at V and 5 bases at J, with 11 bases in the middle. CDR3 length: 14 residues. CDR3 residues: CASSLGLSPTEAFF. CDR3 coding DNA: TGCGCCAGCAGCTTGGGTCTATCGCCGACTGAAGCTTTCTTT.

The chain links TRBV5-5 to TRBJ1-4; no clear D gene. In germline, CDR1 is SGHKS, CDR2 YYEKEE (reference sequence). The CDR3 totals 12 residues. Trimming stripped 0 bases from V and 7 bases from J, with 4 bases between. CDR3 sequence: CASSLGGEKLFF. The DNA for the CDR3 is TGTGCCAGCAGCTTGGGAGGTGAAAAACTGTTTTTT.